What follows are 6 T cell receptor beta chains derived from one specimen sequenced in a study of T-cell memory formation after mild COVID-19. TCRdb called the 5' RACE reads again in MiXCR, with one record for every CDR3 protein. Among around 500,000 distinct CDR3 sequences, about 20% were seen once, and the ten largest hold about 12%. What was sequenced was PBMCs or a T cell subset sorted from them (not recorded which). The receptor source for this set is an adult woman who had mild COVID-19 (a few samples of this study predate the infection). Cell type and time point are not known.

The J gene is TRBJ1-2, the V gene TRBV11-3; 8 positions match TRBD1. The germline V gene encodes CDR1 SGHNT and CDR2 YENEEA. The CDR3 loop spans 16 amino acids. V lost 1 base, J lost 1 base, and 5 bases stayed unmatched. CDR3 sequence reads: CASSLAGTGDNYGYTF. CDR3 nucleotide sequence: TGTGCCAGCAGCTTAGCCGGGACAGGAGATAACTATGGCTACACCTTC.

This clonotype showed up many times. The rearrangement uses TRBV7-9 and TRBJ2-7; D unclear. The CDR3 runs 11 residues. The V gene's germline CDR1 is SEHNR and CDR2 FQNEAQ (reference sequence). V was cut by 4 bases and J by 3 bases, with 4 bases left in between. In DNA form, the CDR3 reads TGTGCCAGCAGCTCCCTCTACGAGCAGTACTTC. Translation gives CASSSLYEQYF.

This clonotype showed up just a few times. The V and J genes are TRBV19 and TRBJ2-7; 9 bases line up with TRBD1. From germline, CDR1 is LNHDA and CDR2 SQIVND (reference sequence). The CDR3 consists of 14 residues. Unmatched junction bases numbered 4, after V lost 5 bases and J lost 2 bases. CDR3 amino acids: CASSAGTGPYEQYF. CDR3 coding DNA: TGTGCCAGTAGTGCCGGGACAGGGCCCTACGAGCAGTACTTC. Full variable domain (outside the CDR3, taken from reference TRBV19 and TRBJ2-7): DGGITQSPKYLFRKEGQNVTLSCEQNLNHDAMYWYRQDPGQGLRLIYYSQIVNDFQKGDIAEGYSVSREKKESFPLTVTSAQKNPTAFYLCASSAGTGPYEQYFGPGTRLTVT.

This sequence joins TRBV15 and TRBJ2-1; TRBD2 matches at 8 bases. Losses at the gene ends were 5 bases for V and 4 bases for J; bases not matched to a gene: 7. The germline gives CDR1 LNHNV, CDR2 YYDKDF (reference sequence). This CDR3 spans 15 amino acids. CDR3 in DNA: TGTGCCACCAGCCCCGGGACTAGTGGGTACAATGAGCAGTTCTTC. It encodes CATSPGTSGYNEQFF.

This clonotype has only a few counts. The gene calls are TRBV12-3 or TRBV12-4 and TRBJ1-2; D unresolved. CDR3 length: 14 residues. Deletions cut 6 bases from V and 5 bases from J, with 16 bases between. CDR3 sequence reads: CASSPLGNGYGYTF. In nucleotides, the CDR3 is TGTGCCAGCAGCCCCTTGGGAAACGGGTATGGCTACACCTTC.

The table lists this clonotype with a few counts. This rearrangement joins TRBV18 to TRBJ2-7, with D perhaps matching TRBD1 (6 bases). This CDR3 has 14 residues. V dropped 1 base and J dropped 5 bases, with 12 bases sitting between them. Germline CDR1 is KGHSH and CDR2 is LQKENI. The chain's CDR3 is CASSPRARGDEQYF. The CDR3 DNA follows: TGTGCCAGCTCACCACGGGCCAGGGGCGACGAGCAGTACTTC. Complete variable domain (other parts from reference TRBV18 and TRBJ2-7): NAGVMQNPRHLVRRRGQEARLRCSPMKGHSHVYWYRQLPEEGLKFMVYLQKENIIDESGMPKERFSAEFPKEGPSILRIQQVVRGDSAAYFCASSPRARGDEQYFGPGTRLTVT.